A single sample gave rise to the 4 T cell receptor beta chains below, sequenced in a study of cytomegalovirus exposure and HLA in healthy donors. It was with 60 Vbeta and 13 Jbeta primers that the PCR ran. Some clones are missing from TCRdb's copy, which holds only in-frame ones; the method was immunoSEQ multiplex PCR. Of roughly 110,000 clones in the sample, about 75% are singletons; the top ten hold 9% to 15%. Material for sequencing was PBMCs. The receptors were gathered from a woman in her forties in good health and CMV-seropositive.

Concerning this clone: The junction shows a germline mismatch at one end, possibly a read error. The chain has TRBV6-4 and TRBJ1-1; D call uncertain. CDR1 is MRHNA and CDR2 is SNTAGT in the germline V gene. This CDR3 has 11 residues. The CDR3 DNA follows: TGTGCCAGCAGGACTTTAGAGCGTCCCCCTTTT. Translated, it gives CASRTLERPPF.

This clone was picked up one time. The genes are TRBV19 and TRBJ1-2; 7 nucleotides align to TRBD1. V lost 4 bases to trimming and J lost 5 bases; unmatched junction nucleotides: 7. Germline-derived CDR1 and CDR2 are LNHDA and SQIVND (reference sequence). CDR3 length equals 14 residues. In nucleotides, the CDR3 is TGTGCCAGTAGTAGAGGGGACAGCATATATGGCTACACCTTC. It yields the protein CASSRGDSIYGYTF.

The chain employs TRBV29-1 and TRBJ2-5, with TRBD2 matching over 8 bases. This CDR3 has 13 amino acids. Germline CDR1 and CDR2: SQVTM and ANQGSEA. The trim removed 7 bases at V and 8 bases at J, leaving 12 bases unmatched. CDR3 in DNA: TGCAGCGCACAACCGCGGGGGGCGGAAACCCAGTACTTC. It translates to CSAQPRGAETQYF.

The chain recombines TRBV28 with TRBJ2-1; TRBD2 agrees at 11 bases. CDR3 length: 16 amino acids. Trimming removed 5 bases from V and 6 bases from J; junction bases left unmatched: 9. CDR1 and CDR2 from the germline V gene are MDHEN and SYDVKM. The CDR3 region has the DNA TGTGCCAGCAGTCCTCCGGTTAGCGGGGGGGTCAATGAGCAGTTCTTC. It translates to CASSPPVSGGVNEQFF.